Sequencing of this T cell receptor beta chain was carried out in a study of identical twins. Trimming shortened V by 3 bases and J by 4 bases, and 15 bases separated the two germline ends. The CDR3 is made up of 14 amino acids. CDR1 and CDR2 (germline): DFQATT, SNEGSKA (reference sequence). This clonotype was recorded at least ten times. TCRdb re-called the 5' RACE reads through MiXCR, storing one row per CDR3 protein. The table shows 690,000 or so distinct CDR3 sequences, with 5.5% to 6.5% occurring only once. This chain joins TRBV20-1 and TRBJ2-5; D could derive from TRBD1 or TRBD2 (5 bases each). This clonotype was obtained from a man aged 18-30 years in good health. Specimen: naive T cells sorted from blood. CDR3 amino acids: CSASEWDLGETQYF. CDR3 bases: TGCAGTGCTAGTGAGTGGGACCTAGGAGAGACCCAGTACTTC.